Following are 3 T cell receptor beta chains from one sample sequenced in a study of cytomegalovirus exposure and HLA in healthy donors. PCR used 60 Vbeta primers and 13 Jbeta primers. Method: immunoSEQ multiplex PCR; TCRdb's copy keeps in-frame clones and lacks some. This sample contains 40,000 or so clones. The sequencing input was PBMCs. The receptors derive from a male donor in good health and CMV-seronegative.

The chain is built from TRBV5-1 and TRBJ2-1; 8 positions agree with TRBD1. Germline trimming cut 1 base from V and 3 bases from J; bases unmatched to any gene: 6. CDR3 length equals 16 residues. CDR1 is SGHRS and CDR2 is YFSETQ in the germline V gene. As DNA, the CDR3 is TGCGCCAGCAGCTTGCATCCAGGGGGCGGCTACAATGAGCAGTTCTTC. It specifies CASSLHPGGGYNEQFF.

The rearrangement links TRBV4-1 to TRBJ1-4; maybe TRBD1 (6 bases). Trimming removed 1 base at V and 5 bases at J, with 11 bases between. CDR3 length: 15 amino acids. CDR1 MGHRA and CDR2 YSYEKL come from the germline V gene. The CDR3 region has the DNA TGCGCCAGCAGCCAAGTTTCAGGGGAGAATGAAAAACTGTTTTTT. Translation gives CASSQVSGENEKLFF.

The genes are TRBV5-1 and TRBJ2-5; 16 nucleotides align to TRBD2. After removal of 5 bases from V and 4 bases from J, the junction contained 8 bases not matched to a gene. The CDR3 sequence is 17 residues long. Germline-derived CDR1 and CDR2 are SGHRS and YFSETQ. The CDR3 protein is CASSRGTSGGARETQYF. The CDR3 DNA follows: TGCGCCAGCAGTCGAGGGACTAGCGGGGGGGCCCGAGAGACCCAGTACTTC.